Below, 26 T cell receptor beta chains from the same sample are listed, as sequenced in a study of OX40 agonist ivuxolimab in advanced cancers. Sequencing used immunoSEQ multiplex PCR; TCRdb keeps in-frame clones, though not all of them. The sample contains roughly 53,000 clones, approximately 86% of which appear only once. Sequenced material: CD4+ or CD8+ T cells sorted from blood, taken in a trial of the OX40 agonist ivuxolimab. The receptor set was obtained from an adult with an advanced solid tumor such as melanoma, head and neck, liver or kidney cancer.

This chain joins TRBV28 and TRBJ2-5; tentatively, D is TRBD1 or TRBD2 (5 bases each). The V end lost 5 bases, the J end lost 4 bases, and 17 bases lay between the germline ends. Germline assignment: CDR1 MDHEN and CDR2 SYDVKM. The CDR3 is made up of 15 amino acids. The CDR3 DNA follows: TGTGCCAGCAGTCGACCAGGGAGTCGACGAGAGACCCAGTACTTC. Translation gives CASSRPGSRRETQYF.

This clone was seen only once. The genes are TRBV28 and TRBJ2-5, with D possibly being TRBD2 (5 bases). The CDR3 is 13 amino acids. Trimming took 2 bases from V and 5 from J, leaving 9 bases between them. From germline, CDR1 is MDHEN and CDR2 SYDVKM. The CDR3 sequence: CASSLPSTETQYF. DNA for the CDR3: TGTGCCAGCAGTTTACCTAGCACGGAGACCCAGTACTTC.

This clone was observed a handful of times. The chain carries TRBV6-1 and TRBJ1-1, with 8 bases identical to TRBD1. V lost 3 bases and J lost 6; bases outside the gene matches: 15. The germline CDR1 and CDR2 sequences are MNHNS and SASEGT. The CDR3 runs to 17 residues. CDR3 nucleotides: TGTGCCAGCAGTGACGGACAGGGAGATGGTGGGAATCCTGAAGCTTTCTTT. This codes for CASSDGQGDGGNPEAFF.

The genes are TRBV6-5 and TRBJ2-2; TRBD1 might be the D (5 bases). This CDR3 spans 16 amino acids. With 2 bases removed from V and 1 base from J, the gap between germline ends came to 11 bases. Germline CDR1 reads MNHEY; CDR2 reads SVGAGI. CDR3 in DNA: TGTGCCAGCAGTTACGGTTGGCAGGGGAACACCGGGGAGCTGTTTTTT. Translating gives CASSYGWQGNTGELFF.

This clone was counted a single time. This chain links TRBV30 with TRBJ1-5, with D perhaps TRBD1 (5 bases). Trimming pared 1 base from V and 8 bases from J, leaving 12 bases between. This CDR3 region has 13 residues. Germline CDR1 reads GTSNPN; CDR2 reads SVGIG (reference sequence). CDR3 DNA sequence: TGTGCCTGGAGTGCCCATAGAGGGGAGCCCCAGCATTTT. Translation: CAWSAHRGEPQHF.

The chain has TRBV9 and TRBJ2-7, with 8 positions matching TRBD2. This CDR3 is 16 amino acids long. With V trimmed by 5 bases and J by 2 bases, 12 bases remained unmatched. Germline V lookup: CDR1 SGDLS, CDR2 YYNGEE. Here the CDR3 DNA reads TGTGCCAGCAGTTACTCGAGTAGCGGGGCCGCCTACGAGCAGTACTTC. Residues: CASSYSSSGAAYEQYF.

In the case of this clone: The junction does not match germline at one end; this may be a read error. Here the CDR3 DNA reads TGTGCTAGCAGCCCCTCTAGCGGGGGATTTTTCAATGAGCAGTTCTTC. Translation: CASSPSSGGFFNEQFF. The rearrangement uses TRBV7-7 and TRBJ2-1; the match to TRBD2 covers 10 bases. CDR3 length: 16 residues. Germline V gene data show CDR1 as SSHAT and CDR2 as FNYEAQ (reference sequence).

This clone was picked up one time. The genes are TRBV10-2 and TRBJ2-1, with TRBD2 matching over 9 bases. The CDR3 has 17 residues. V shed 0 bases, J shed 6 bases, and the junction held 9 bases outside the gene matches. CDR1 WSHSY and CDR2 SAAADI come from the germline V gene. In DNA, the CDR3 is TGCGCCAGCAGTGAGTCCCATAGCGGGAGAGGGGTCAATGAGCAGTTCTTC. Its protein is CASSESHSGRGVNEQFF.

This sequence joins TRBV30 and TRBJ1-6, with D tentatively TRBD1 (5 bases). Germline V lookup: CDR1 GTSNPN, CDR2 SVGIG (reference sequence). This CDR3 is 13 amino acids long. Trimming pared 4 bases from V and 8 bases from J, leaving 12 bases between. The CDR3 region has the DNA TGTGCCTGGACAGGGAAAGTCTATTCACCCCTCCACTTT. Its translation: CAWTGKVYSPLHF.

The chain uses TRBV7-9 and TRBJ1-5; D is unclear. This CDR3 contains 17 residues. The V end lost 4 bases, the J end lost 6 bases, and 22 bases lay between the germline ends. The V gene's germline CDR1 is SEHNR and CDR2 FQNEAQ (reference sequence). The CDR3 loop reads CASSSSYGPLGSQPQHF. In DNA, the CDR3 is TGTGCCAGCAGCTCCTCTTACGGACCTTTAGGGAGTCAGCCCCAGCATTTT.

This clone was seen only once. The chain has TRBV9 and TRBJ1-6, with TRBD1 matching over 10 bases. Germline CDR1 and CDR2: SGDLS and YYNGEE. The V segment lost 4 bases and the J segment 7 bases; nucleotides outside the gene matches: 5. The CDR3 is made up of 15 amino acids. CDR3 DNA: TGTGCCAGCAGCCAAAGGACAGGGGGAAATTCACCCCTCCACTTT. Protein: CASSQRTGGNSPLHF.

The chain links TRBV19 to TRBJ1-6; D ambiguous. This CDR3 region has 14 residues. The germline V and J ends were trimmed by 3 bases and 3 bases, with 6 bases remaining between them. CDR1 is LNHDA and CDR2 is SQIVND in the germline V gene (reference sequence). The CDR3 protein is CASSIGLYNSPLHF. The CDR3 DNA follows: TGTGCCAGTAGTATCGGTCTCTATAATTCACCCCTCCACTTT.

For the CDR3, the DNA is TGTGCCAGCAGCTCCCTAGCGGGAGCTCCCCTCTACGAGCAGTACTTC. Its translation: CASSSLAGAPLYEQYF. This chain joins TRBV7-2 and TRBJ2-7, with TRBD2 identical over 10 bases. Germline assignment: CDR1 SGHTA and CDR2 FQGNSA. The CDR3 totals 16 residues. V was clipped by 4 bases and J by 3 bases; unmatched bases: 9.

This clone was recorded only once. V and J are TRBV11-3 and TRBJ2-5; 7 bases agree with TRBD2. Germline CDR1 reads SGHNT; CDR2 reads YENEEA. This CDR3 is 18 amino acids long. After removal of 0 bases from V and 2 bases from J, the junction contained 12 bases not matched to a gene. Written as DNA, the CDR3 is TGTGCCAGCAGCTTAGATATCCACAGCGGGGCGCCTCAAGAGACCCAGTACTTC. The encoded protein is CASSLDIHSGAPQETQYF.

The rearrangement links TRBV4-1 to TRBJ1-6; D unclear. V lost 1 base to trimming and J lost 9 bases, with 13 bases between them. CDR1 and CDR2 (germline): MGHRA, YSYEKL. This CDR3 has 15 amino acids. Here the CDR3 DNA reads TGCGCCAGCAGCCAAGGAGAAACGGGGAGTTCACCCCTCCACTTT. It encodes CASSQGETGSSPLHF.

This clone occurred a few times. The chain is built from TRBV7-9 and TRBJ1-5; D is ambiguous. V was cut by 1 base and J by 1 base, with 5 bases left in between. The CDR3 loop spans 14 amino acids. The germline gives CDR1 SEHNR, CDR2 FQNEAQ (reference sequence). For the CDR3, the DNA is TGTGCCAGCAGCTTAGGGACCAGCAATCAGCCCCAGCATTTT. Translating gives CASSLGTSNQPQHF.

The chain links TRBV29-1 to TRBJ2-7; weak D call: TRBD2 (5 bases). This CDR3 comprises 12 residues. Per germline, CDR1 SQVTM and CDR2 ANQGSEA. V lost 3 bases and J lost 3, with 9 bases in between. The CDR3: CSVESAGYEQYF. As DNA, the CDR3 is TGCAGCGTTGAGTCGGCGGGCTACGAGCAGTACTTC.

The rearrangement joins TRBV19 to TRBJ2-7; D is unresolved. The V gene's germline CDR1 is LNHDA and CDR2 SQIVND (reference sequence). Trimming stripped 2 bases from V and 0 bases from J, with 8 bases between. The CDR3 is made up of 14 amino acids. CDR3 protein: CASSIRLLSYEQYF. DNA of the CDR3: TGTGCCAGTAGTATACGACTCCTCTCCTACGAGCAGTACTTC.

The CDR3 sequence is CASSYPGRYGYTF. In DNA form, the CDR3 reads TGTGCCAGCAGTTACCCAGGCCGCTATGGCTACACCTTC. The V gene is TRBV6-5, the J gene TRBJ1-2; D gene unclear. Trimming left V 2 bases short and J 4 bases short, with 8 bases between. CDR1 and CDR2 from the germline V gene are MNHEY and SVGAGI. CDR3 length: 13 residues.

The CDR3 region has the DNA TGTGCCAGCAGCTCGACAGGACTTGGTCAGCCCCAGCATTTT. This encodes CASSSTGLGQPQHF. This chain links TRBV5-5 with TRBJ1-5; possible D gene TRBD1, 6 bases. The CDR3 is made up of 14 amino acids. V shed 3 bases and J shed 6 bases, with 13 bases lying between them. Germline CDR1 reads SGHKS; CDR2 reads YYEKEE (reference sequence).

The V call is TRBV28, the J call TRBJ2-5; the match to TRBD2 covers 12 bases. Unmatched junction bases numbered 2, after V lost 4 bases and J lost 2 bases. Germline V gene data show CDR1 as MDHEN and CDR2 as SYDVKM. This CDR3 is built from 15 residues. CDR3 in DNA: TGTGCCAGCAGTTCAACTAGCGGGGGGCAAGAGACCCAGTACTTC. This translates into CASSSTSGGQETQYF.

This rearrangement joins TRBV29-1 to TRBJ2-1; 7 bases agree with TRBD2. J lost 6 bases, V lost 8 bases, and 1 base had no gene match. CDR1 and CDR2 (germline): SQVTM, ANQGSEA. The CDR3 runs to 10 residues. CDR3 DNA: TGCAGCCCGGGGGGCAATGAGCAGTTCTTC. This encodes CSPGGNEQFF.

The genes are TRBV6-1 and TRBJ2-1; 7 bases match TRBD2. The CDR3 totals 14 residues. V lost 6 bases to trimming and J lost 8 bases; unmatched junction nucleotides: 10. From germline, CDR1 is MNHNS and CDR2 SASEGT. DNA of the CDR3: TGTGCCAGCAGCAGCGGGGACTCAGGGTATGAGCAGTTCTTC. Translation gives CASSSGDSGYEQFF.

This chain uses TRBV5-6 with TRBJ2-1; the match to TRBD2 covers 8 bases. CDR3 length equals 16 residues. Germline lookup yields CDR1 SGHDT and CDR2 YYEEEE. J was trimmed by 0 bases and V by 4 bases; bases with no gene match: 6. In DNA form, the CDR3 reads TGTGCCAGCAGCGTTAGCGGGGAGAGCTCCTACAATGAGCAGTTCTTC. Translation gives CASSVSGESSYNEQFF.

The J gene is TRBJ2-2, the V gene TRBV10-2, with D perhaps being TRBD1 or TRBD2 (5 bases each). The CDR3 covers 15 residues. V was pared by 3 bases and J by 3 bases, with 11 bases between. CDR1 is WSHSY and CDR2 is SAAADI in the germline V gene. This CDR3 reads CASSELGTYTGELFF. The DNA of the CDR3 is TGCGCCAGCAGTGAATTAGGGACCTACACCGGGGAGCTGTTTTTT.

CDR3 bases: TGTGCCAGTAGCGGCAGCTACTCTGGAAACACCATATATTTT. It is translated as CASSGSYSGNTIYF. V is TRBV19 and J is TRBJ1-3; D call uncertain. The CDR3 runs 14 residues. V lost 6 bases to trimming and J lost 0 bases, with 9 bases between them. CDR1 and CDR2 (germline): LNHDA, SQIVND (reference sequence).